Listed here are 15 T cell receptor beta chains from one sample, sequenced in a study of Graves' ophthalmopathy and Graves' hyperthyroidism. TCR beta CDR3 amplification used RNA transcripts. An opening RT-PCR round employed HTBI primers and preceded a second-round multiplex PCR. TCRdb analysed the multiplex PCR reads with MiXCR anew, one entry per CDR3 protein. The sample gives 740,000 or so distinct CDR3 sequences, 40% of which show up once; 44% is in the top ten. Specimen: peripheral blood. The receptors come from an adult man with Graves' ophthalmopathy.

This clonotype was seen a handful of times. The chain uses TRBV5-1 and TRBJ2-7; 9 bases align to TRBD2. Germline V gives CDR1 SGHRS, CDR2 YFSETQ. The CDR3 is made up of 14 amino acids. Trimming removed 4 bases from V and 6 bases from J; junction bases left unmatched: 8. CDR3 sequence: CASSAAGGPGEQYF. The CDR3 nucleotides are TGCGCCAGCAGCGCCGCGGGAGGGCCGGGCGAGCAGTACTTC.

This clonotype was counted ten times or more. The genes are TRBV12-3 or TRBV12-4 and TRBJ1-4; TRBD1 might be the D (5 bases). The CDR3 spans 13 residues. V dropped 5 bases and J dropped 14 bases, with 18 bases sitting between them. The CDR3 here is CASSQRDGAWLFF. CDR3 bases: TGTGCCAGCAGTCAGCGGGATGGGGCTTGGCTGTTTTTT.

The table lists this clonotype with a few counts. The chain uses TRBV7-9 and TRBJ1-4, with no clear D. Per the germline V gene, CDR1 is SEHNR and CDR2 is FQNEAQ (reference sequence). The V gene lost 4 bases and the J gene lost 8 bases, with 17 bases spanning the gap. This CDR3 has 15 amino acids. CDR3 amino acids: CASSSDKGWREKLFF. The DNA for the CDR3 is TGTGCCAGCAGCTCCGACAAGGGTTGGCGGGAAAAACTGTTTTTT.

This clonotype occurred many times. The chain couples TRBV7-9 to TRBJ1-2; TRBD1 agrees at 9 bases. The CDR3 covers 13 residues. Germline loops: CDR1 SEHNR, CDR2 FQNEAQ (reference sequence). Unmatched junction bases numbered 4, after V lost 5 bases and J lost 6 bases. CDR3 sequence: CASSAGTGHGYTF. CDR3 in DNA: TGTGCCAGCAGCGCCGGGACAGGGCATGGCTACACCTTC.

This clonotype has more than one count but fewer than ten. The chain joins TRBV5-6 to TRBJ1-5; D call uncertain. The CDR3 is 12 amino acids. Germline V lookup: CDR1 SGHDT, CDR2 YYEEEE. Trimming stripped 5 bases from V and 9 bases from J, with 12 bases between. The CDR3 region has the DNA TGTGCCAGCAGTTACTCGAGTTTGCCCCAGCATTTT. Translating gives CASSYSSLPQHF.

This clonotype was counted many times. This sequence joins TRBV19 and TRBJ1-5; D possibly corresponds to TRBD1 (5 bases). The CDR3 is made up of 13 amino acids. Trimming took 8 bases from V and 2 from J, leaving 10 bases between them. The germline V gene has CDR1 LNHDA and CDR2 SQIVND (reference sequence). As DNA, the CDR3 is TGTGCCAGTGGGGGAGGGGGCAATCAGCCCCAGCATTTT. Its protein product is CASGGGGNQPQHF.

This sequence joins TRBV19 and TRBJ2-1, with a weak D call TRBD2 (5 bases). The CDR3 is made up of 12 amino acids. Germline assignment: CDR1 LNHDA and CDR2 SQIVND (reference sequence). V was trimmed by 5 bases and J by 7 bases, leaving 9 bases between them. This chain's CDR3 is CASSPGLNEQFF. Here the CDR3 DNA reads TGTGCCAGTAGTCCGGGATTGAATGAGCAGTTCTTC.

A word on this clonotype: This may come from a read error, since a much larger clone is one base off. This likely comes from a read error, as the CDR3 has no conserved phenylalanine or tryptophan at its end. This chain links TRBV7-3 with TRBJ1-3; D uncertain. The CDR3 consists of 14 residues. Trimming left V 4 bases short and J 3 bases short, with 10 bases between. Germline V CDR1 and CDR2: SGHTA, FQGTGA. CDR3 sequence: CASSSSGDGNTIYS. The CDR3 DNA follows: TGTGCCAGCAGCTCATCAGGAGATGGAAACACCATATATTCT.

This clonotype has just one count. The chain links TRBV2 to TRBJ1-5; 9 bases line up with TRBD1. The CDR3 consists of 15 residues. With V trimmed by 7 bases and J by 5 bases, 9 bases remained unmatched. Germline CDR1 reads SNHLY; CDR2 reads FYNNEI. The CDR3 spells CASKPGTGSYQPQHF. CDR3 sequence (DNA): TGTGCCAGCAAACCTGGGACAGGGAGCTATCAGCCCCAGCATTTT.

The table lists this clonotype with a few counts. The chain combines TRBV20-1 with TRBJ2-7, with 8 bases matching TRBD2. This CDR3 comprises 14 residues. The ends lost 0 bases at V and 6 bases at J; junction bases unmatched: 7. Germline V gives CDR1 DFQATT, CDR2 SNEGSKA (reference sequence). Written as DNA, the CDR3 is TGCAGTGCTAGAGAGGGCGGGACTAGTGCCGAGCAGTACTTC. Translating it yields CSAREGGTSAEQYF.

This chain connects TRBV29-1 to TRBJ1-2; D unresolved. V lost 2 bases and J 3 bases, leaving 13 bases between the germline ends. This CDR3 comprises 14 residues. Per germline, CDR1 SQVTM and CDR2 ANQGSEA. CDR3 DNA sequence: TGCAGCGTTGAAAGGCGAGGGAAGGACTATGGCTACACCTTC. Protein product: CSVERRGKDYGYTF.

This clonotype was picked up a small number of times. This chain connects TRBV24-1 to TRBJ1-5, with D tentatively TRBD1 (6 bases). From germline, CDR1 is KGHDR and CDR2 SFDVKD. The CDR3 contains 14 residues. V lost 11 bases, J lost 7 bases, and 20 bases lay in between. The CDR3 protein is CASSQQGPGQPQHF. In nucleotides, the CDR3 is TGTGCCAGCAGCCAACAGGGACCAGGCCAGCCCCAGCATTTT.

The genes are TRBV9 and TRBJ1-3, with D tentatively TRBD1 (5 bases). The V and J ends lost 3 bases and 6 bases respectively, with 13 bases between them. The CDR3 contains 14 residues. In germline, CDR1 is SGDLS, CDR2 YYNGEE. The CDR3 sequence is CASSASPGANTIYF. CDR3 in DNA: TGTGCCAGCAGCGCCAGCCCTGGGGCAAACACCATATATTTT.

The chain has TRBV7-9 and TRBJ2-7, with TRBD2 as a possible D gene (7 bases). Trimming pared 5 bases from V and 6 bases from J, leaving 14 bases between. In germline, CDR1 is SEHNR, CDR2 FQNEAQ (reference sequence). The CDR3 has 13 amino acids. The CDR3 loop is CASSRAGAGEQYF. The CDR3 nucleotides read TGTGCCAGCAGCCGCGCGGGGGCGGGCGAGCAGTACTTC.

Details on this clonotype: This may be a read error, as it is one base from a much larger clone. DNA for the CDR3: TGTGCCAGCAGCACACAGGACTTTTATAATTCACCCCTCCACTTT. This encodes CASSTQDFYNSPLHF. This chain uses TRBV7-2 with TRBJ1-6; maybe TRBD1 (5 bases). This CDR3 region has 15 residues. Trimming took off 5 bases at V and 4 bases at J, with 12 bases between the two ends. From germline, CDR1 is SGHTA and CDR2 FQGNSA.